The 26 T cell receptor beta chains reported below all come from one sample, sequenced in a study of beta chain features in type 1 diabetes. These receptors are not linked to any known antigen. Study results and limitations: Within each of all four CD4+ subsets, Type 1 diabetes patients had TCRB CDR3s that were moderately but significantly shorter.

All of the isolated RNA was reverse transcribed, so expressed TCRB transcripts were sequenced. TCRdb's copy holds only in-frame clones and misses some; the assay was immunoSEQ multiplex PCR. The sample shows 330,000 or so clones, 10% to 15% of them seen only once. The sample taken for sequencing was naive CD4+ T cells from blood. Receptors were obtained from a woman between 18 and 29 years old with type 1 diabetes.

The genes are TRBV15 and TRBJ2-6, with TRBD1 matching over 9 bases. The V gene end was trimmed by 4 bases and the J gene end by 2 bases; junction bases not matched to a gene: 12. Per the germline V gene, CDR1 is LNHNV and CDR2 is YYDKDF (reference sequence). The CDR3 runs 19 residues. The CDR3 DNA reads TGTGCCACCAGCAAAGACAGGGGGTCCTCTTCCCCTGGGGCCAACGTCCTGACTTTC. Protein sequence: CATSKDRGSSSPGANVLTF. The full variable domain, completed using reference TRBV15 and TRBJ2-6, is DAMVIQNPRYQVTQFGKPVTLSCSQTLNHNVMYWYQQKSSQAPKLLFHYYDKDFNNEADTPDNFQSRRPNTSFCFLDIRSPGLGDTAMYLCATSKDRGSSSPGANVLTFGAGSRLTVL.

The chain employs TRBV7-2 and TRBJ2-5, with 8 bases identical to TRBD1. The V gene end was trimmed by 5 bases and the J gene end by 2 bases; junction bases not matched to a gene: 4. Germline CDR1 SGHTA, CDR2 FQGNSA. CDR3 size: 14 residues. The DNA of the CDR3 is TGTGCCAGCAGCCAGGACAGGGATCAAGAGACCCAGTACTTC. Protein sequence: CASSQDRDQETQYF.

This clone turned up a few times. CDR3 amino acids: CASRRVTGDYEQYF. The CDR3 DNA sequence: TGTGCCAGCCGACGAGTGACAGGGGACTACGAGCAGTACTTC. The rearrangement joins TRBV11-2 to TRBJ2-7, with TRBD1 matching over 8 bases. CDR1 is SGHAT, CDR2 FQNNGV, per germline. This CDR3 is 14 amino acids long. Trimming removed 8 bases from V and 3 bases from J; junction bases left unmatched: 9. Supplemented by reference TRBV11-2 and TRBJ2-7, the full variable domain reads EAGVAQSPRYKIIEKRQSVAFWCNPISGHATLYWYQQILGQGPKLLIQFQNNGVVDDSQLPKDRFSAERLKGVDSTLKIQPAKLEDSAVYLCASRRVTGDYEQYFGPGTRLTVT.

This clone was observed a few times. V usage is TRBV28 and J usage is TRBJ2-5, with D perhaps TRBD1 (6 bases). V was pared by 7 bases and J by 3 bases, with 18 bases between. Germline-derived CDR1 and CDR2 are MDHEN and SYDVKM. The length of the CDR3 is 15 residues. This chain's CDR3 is CASTRGSAGEETQYF. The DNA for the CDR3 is TGTGCCAGCACCCGGGGCTCAGCAGGGGAAGAGACCCAGTACTTC.

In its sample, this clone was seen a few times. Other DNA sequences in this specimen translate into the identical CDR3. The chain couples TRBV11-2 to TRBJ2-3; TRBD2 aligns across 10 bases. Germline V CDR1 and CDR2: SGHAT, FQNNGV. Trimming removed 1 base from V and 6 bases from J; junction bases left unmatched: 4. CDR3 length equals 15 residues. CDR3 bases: TGTGCCAGCAGCTTAGTGCTAGCGGGGGCGGATACGCAGTATTTT. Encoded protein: CASSLVLAGADTQYF.

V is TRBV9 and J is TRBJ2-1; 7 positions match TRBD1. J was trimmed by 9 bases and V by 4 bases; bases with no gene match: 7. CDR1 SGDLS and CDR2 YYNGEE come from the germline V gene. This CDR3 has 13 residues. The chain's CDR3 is CASSPTGSGEQFF. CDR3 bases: TGTGCCAGCAGCCCGACAGGGTCGGGTGAGCAGTTCTTC.

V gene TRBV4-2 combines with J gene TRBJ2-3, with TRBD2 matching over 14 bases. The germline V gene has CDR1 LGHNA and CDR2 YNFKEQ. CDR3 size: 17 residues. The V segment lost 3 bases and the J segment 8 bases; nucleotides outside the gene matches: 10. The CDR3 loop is CASSQPGLAGGSPTQYF. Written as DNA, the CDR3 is TGTGCCAGCAGCCAGCCCGGACTAGCGGGAGGTTCCCCTACGCAGTATTTT.

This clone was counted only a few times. The CDR3 DNA follows: TGCAGCGTTGAAGACACGGGACAGGCAGGGGAGACCCAGTACTTC. Encoded protein: CSVEDTGQAGETQYF. The V call is TRBV29-1, the J call TRBJ2-5; 8 bases line up with TRBD1. The germline V gene has CDR1 SQVTM and CDR2 ANQGSEA. The CDR3 runs to 15 residues. With 0 bases clipped from V and 5 bases from J, the junction kept 8 bases outside the gene matches.

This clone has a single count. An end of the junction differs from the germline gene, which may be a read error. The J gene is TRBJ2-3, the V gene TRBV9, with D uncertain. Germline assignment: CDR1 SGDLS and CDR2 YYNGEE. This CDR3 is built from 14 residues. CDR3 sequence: CASSLQLSTDTQYF. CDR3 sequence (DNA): TGTGCCAGCAGCCTCCAGCTAAGCACAGATACACAGTATTTT.

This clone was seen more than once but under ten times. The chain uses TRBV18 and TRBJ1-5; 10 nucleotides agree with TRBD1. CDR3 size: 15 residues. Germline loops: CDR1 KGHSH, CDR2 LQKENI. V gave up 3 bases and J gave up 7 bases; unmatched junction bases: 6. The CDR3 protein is CASSPGTGVGQPQHF. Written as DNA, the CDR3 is TGTGCCAGCTCACCCGGGACAGGGGTGGGCCAGCCCCAGCATTTT.

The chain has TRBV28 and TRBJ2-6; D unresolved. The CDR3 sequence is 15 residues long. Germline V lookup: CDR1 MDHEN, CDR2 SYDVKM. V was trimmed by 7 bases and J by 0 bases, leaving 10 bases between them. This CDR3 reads CASTPRLSGANVLTF. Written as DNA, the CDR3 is TGTGCCAGCACCCCTCGTCTCTCTGGGGCCAACGTCCTGACTTTC.

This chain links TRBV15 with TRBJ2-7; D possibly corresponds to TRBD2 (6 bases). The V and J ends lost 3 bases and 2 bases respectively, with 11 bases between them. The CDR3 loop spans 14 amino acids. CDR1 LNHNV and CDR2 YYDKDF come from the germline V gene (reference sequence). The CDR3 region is CATSRDYDAYEQYF. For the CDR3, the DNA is TGTGCCACCAGCAGGGACTATGACGCCTACGAGCAGTACTTC.

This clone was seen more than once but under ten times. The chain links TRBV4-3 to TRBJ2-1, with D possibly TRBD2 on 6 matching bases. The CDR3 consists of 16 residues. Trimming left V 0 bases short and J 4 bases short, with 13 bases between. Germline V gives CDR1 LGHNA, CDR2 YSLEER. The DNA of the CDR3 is TGCGCCAGCAGCCAAGAGCGGCGGGACCTTTACAATGAGCAGTTCTTC. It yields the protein CASSQERRDLYNEQFF.

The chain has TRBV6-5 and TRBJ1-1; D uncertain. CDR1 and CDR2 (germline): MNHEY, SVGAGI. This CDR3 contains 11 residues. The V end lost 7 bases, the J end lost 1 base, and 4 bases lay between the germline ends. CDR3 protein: CASTGNTEAFF. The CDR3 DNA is TGTGCCAGCACGGGGAACACTGAAGCTTTCTTT.

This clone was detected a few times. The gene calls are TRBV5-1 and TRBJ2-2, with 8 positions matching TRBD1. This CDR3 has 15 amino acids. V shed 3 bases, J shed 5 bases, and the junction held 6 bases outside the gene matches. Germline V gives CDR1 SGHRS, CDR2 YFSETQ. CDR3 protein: CASSSGQAGTGELFF. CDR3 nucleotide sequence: TGCGCCAGCAGCTCGGGACAGGCGGGGACCGGGGAGCTGTTTTTT.

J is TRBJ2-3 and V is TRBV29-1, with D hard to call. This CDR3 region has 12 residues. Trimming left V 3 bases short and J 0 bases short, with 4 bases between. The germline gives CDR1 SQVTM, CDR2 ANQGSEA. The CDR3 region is CSVDLSTDTQYF. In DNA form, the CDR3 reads TGCAGCGTTGACCTGAGCACAGATACGCAGTATTTT.

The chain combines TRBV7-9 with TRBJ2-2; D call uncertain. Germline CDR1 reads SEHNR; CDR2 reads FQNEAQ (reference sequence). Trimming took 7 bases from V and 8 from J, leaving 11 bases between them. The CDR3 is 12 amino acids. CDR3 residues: CASIFMRGELFF. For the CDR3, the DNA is TGTGCCAGCATCTTCATGAGGGGGGAGCTGTTTTTT.

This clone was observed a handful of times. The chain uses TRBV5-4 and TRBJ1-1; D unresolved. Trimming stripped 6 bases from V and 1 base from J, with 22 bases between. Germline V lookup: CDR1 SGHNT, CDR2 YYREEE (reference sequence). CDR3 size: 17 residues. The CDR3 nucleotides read TGTGCCAGCACCCGGGGAAGCTCTCTGGTTGGGAACACTGAAGCTTTCTTT. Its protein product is CASTRGSSLVGNTEAFF.

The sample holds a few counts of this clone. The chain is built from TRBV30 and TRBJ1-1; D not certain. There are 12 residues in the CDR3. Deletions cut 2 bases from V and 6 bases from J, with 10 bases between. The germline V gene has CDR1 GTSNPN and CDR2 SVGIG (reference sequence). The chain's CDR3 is CAWSSWGAEAFF. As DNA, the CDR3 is TGTGCCTGGAGTTCTTGGGGAGCTGAAGCTTTCTTT. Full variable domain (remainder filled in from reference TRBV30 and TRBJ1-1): SQTIHQWPATLVQPVGSPLSLECTVEGTSNPNLYWYRQAAGRGLQLLFYSVGIGQISSEVPQNLSASRPQDRQFILSSKKLLLSDSGFYLCAWSSWGAEAFFGQGTRLTVV.

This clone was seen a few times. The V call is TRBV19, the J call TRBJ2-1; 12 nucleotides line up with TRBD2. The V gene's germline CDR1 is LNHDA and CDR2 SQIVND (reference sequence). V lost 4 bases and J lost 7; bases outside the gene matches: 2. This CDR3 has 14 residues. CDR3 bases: TGTGCCAGTAGTAAACTAGCGGGGGGAAATGAGCAGTTCTTC. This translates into CASSKLAGGNEQFF.

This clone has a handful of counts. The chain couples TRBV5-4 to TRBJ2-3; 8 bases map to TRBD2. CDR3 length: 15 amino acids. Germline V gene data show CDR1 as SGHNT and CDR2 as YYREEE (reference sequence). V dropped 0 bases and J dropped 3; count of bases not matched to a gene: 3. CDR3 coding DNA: TGTGCCAGCAGCTTGGCGGGGGGGTTAACAGATACGCAGTATTTT. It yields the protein CASSLAGGLTDTQYF.

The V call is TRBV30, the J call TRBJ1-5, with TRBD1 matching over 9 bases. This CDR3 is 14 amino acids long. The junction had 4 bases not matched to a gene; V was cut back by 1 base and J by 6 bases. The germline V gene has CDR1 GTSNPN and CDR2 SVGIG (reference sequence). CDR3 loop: CAWSGDREVQPQHF. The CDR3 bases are TGTGCCTGGAGTGGGGACAGGGAGGTTCAGCCCCAGCATTTT.

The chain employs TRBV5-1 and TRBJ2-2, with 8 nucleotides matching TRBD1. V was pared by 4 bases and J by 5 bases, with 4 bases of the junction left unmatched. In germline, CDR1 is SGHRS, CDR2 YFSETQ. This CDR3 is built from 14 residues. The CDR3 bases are TGCGCCAGCAGCCATCGGACAGGGACCGGGGAGCTGTTTTTT. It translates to CASSHRTGTGELFF. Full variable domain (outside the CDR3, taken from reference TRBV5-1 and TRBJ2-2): KAGVTQTPRYLIKTRGQQVTLSCSPISGHRSVSWYQQTPGQGLQFLFEYFSETQRNKGNFPGRFSGRQFSNSRSEMNVSTLELGDSALYLCASSHRTGTGELFFGEGSRLTVL.

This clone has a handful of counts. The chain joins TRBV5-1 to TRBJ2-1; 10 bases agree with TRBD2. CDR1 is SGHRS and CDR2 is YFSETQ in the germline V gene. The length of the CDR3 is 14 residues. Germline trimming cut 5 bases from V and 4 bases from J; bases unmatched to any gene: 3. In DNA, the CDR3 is TGCGCCAGCAGATCTAGCGGGAGTTACAATGAGCAGTTCTTC. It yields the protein CASRSSGSYNEQFF.

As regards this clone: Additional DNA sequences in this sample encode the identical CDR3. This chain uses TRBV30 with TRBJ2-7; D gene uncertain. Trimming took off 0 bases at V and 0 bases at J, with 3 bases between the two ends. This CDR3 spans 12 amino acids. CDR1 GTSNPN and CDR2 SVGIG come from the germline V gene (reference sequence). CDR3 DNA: TGTGCCTGGAGTGTACACTCCTACGAGCAGTACTTC. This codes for CAWSVHSYEQYF.

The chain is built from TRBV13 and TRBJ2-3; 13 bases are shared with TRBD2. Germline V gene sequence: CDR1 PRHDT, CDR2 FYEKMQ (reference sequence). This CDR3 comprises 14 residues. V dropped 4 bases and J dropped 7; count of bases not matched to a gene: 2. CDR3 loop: CASSSTSGGYTQYF. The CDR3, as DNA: TGTGCCAGCAGCTCGACTAGCGGGGGGTATACGCAGTATTTT.